One and the same sample provided the 30 T cell receptor beta chains below, sequenced in a study of spatial heterogeneity in lung cancer. Using its own MiXCR run on the 5' RACE reads, TCRdb lists one record per CDR3 protein. The sample lists around 63,000 distinct CDR3 sequences; roughly 6.4% were seen once. Time point: sample taken at primary tumor resection. The sample here was PBMCs, taken at surgery. The receptors here all came from a female donor with early-stage non-small cell lung cancer.

This clonotype was picked up many times. This sequence joins TRBV10-3 and TRBJ1-6, with D possibly being TRBD1 (6 bases). There are 20 residues in the CDR3. The germline V and J ends were trimmed by 0 bases and 6 bases, with 24 bases remaining between them. Germline CDR1 is ENHRY and CDR2 is SYGVKD. This CDR3 is CAISESIILRGPGRNSPLHF. The CDR3 nucleotides are TGTGCCATCAGTGAGTCGATAATTCTCAGGGGCCCTGGTCGTAATTCACCCCTCCACTTT.

This clonotype was recorded at least ten times. The V call is TRBV2, the J call TRBJ1-5, with D possibly TRBD1 on 5 matching bases. V was trimmed by 6 bases and J by 1 base, leaving 7 bases between them. Germline lookup yields CDR1 SNHLY and CDR2 FYNNEI. This CDR3 is built from 13 residues. As DNA, the CDR3 is TGTGCCAGCAGCGGGGGGAGCAATCAGCCCCAGCATTTT. Protein sequence: CASSGGSNQPQHF.

This chain connects TRBV11-3 to TRBJ2-5; unclear D gene. Trimming left V 0 bases short and J 1 base short, with 12 bases between. This CDR3 has 16 amino acids. Germline assignment: CDR1 SGHNT and CDR2 YENEEA. The CDR3 region is CASSLDAQSFQETQYF. As DNA, the CDR3 is TGTGCCAGCAGCTTAGATGCCCAGAGCTTCCAAGAGACCCAGTACTTC.

This clonotype was seen repeatedly, ten times or more. The rearrangement joins TRBV6-5 to TRBJ1-3, with D possibly matching TRBD1 (6 bases). V lost 6 bases to trimming and J lost 4 bases, with 25 bases between them. The germline CDR1 and CDR2 sequences are MNHEY and SVGAGI. This CDR3 region has 18 residues. CDR3 loop: CASSTGSGTTFRGNTIYF. The CDR3 DNA reads TGTGCCAGCAGCACGGGGTCAGGGACAACTTTTCGAGGAAACACCATATATTTT.

This clonotype was recorded at least ten times. The J gene is TRBJ2-3, the V gene TRBV21-1; the D call TRBD2 from the table was never checked on the DNA. TRBV21-1 is deemed a pseudogene. The CDR3 contains 19 residues. The CDR3 is CASSKKRPGEGASTDTQYF. For the CDR3, the DNA is TGTGCCAGCAGCAAAAAACGCCCCGGGGAGGGAGCTAGCACAGATACGCAGTATTTT.

At least ten counts were recorded for this clonotype. The gene calls are TRBV11-2 and TRBJ2-5; tentative D call: TRBD1 (5 bases). The V gene lost 2 bases and the J gene lost 4 bases, with 14 bases spanning the gap. Per germline, CDR1 SGHAT and CDR2 FQNNGV. The CDR3 is made up of 15 amino acids. This CDR3 is CASSLSPGLGETQYF. The CDR3 DNA is TGTGCCAGCAGCTTATCCCCAGGGTTGGGAGAGACCCAGTACTTC.

This clonotype was counted ten times or more. The CDR3 loop is CASSQAGTGPRDYGYTF. The CDR3 region has the DNA TGTGCCAGCAGCCAAGCCGGGACAGGGCCCCGGGACTATGGCTACACCTTC. The V call is TRBV14, the J call TRBJ1-2, with TRBD1 matching 9 bases. Looked up from germline, CDR1 is SGHDN and CDR2 is FVKESK. This CDR3 spans 17 amino acids. The trim removed 1 base at V and 3 bases at J, leaving 9 bases unmatched.

This clonotype has a handful of counts. The rearrangement uses TRBV2 and TRBJ1-1; 10 bases fit TRBD1. Germline assignment: CDR1 SNHLY and CDR2 FYNNEI. V shed 6 bases and J 3 bases; nucleotides not matched to a gene: 10. This CDR3 comprises 16 residues. In nucleotides, the CDR3 is TGTGCCAGCAGGGGAACTTTGACAGGGGGCGACACTGAAGCTTTCTTT. Amino acid sequence: CASRGTLTGGDTEAFF. The whole variable domain, remainder taken from reference TRBV2 and TRBJ1-1, is EPEVTQTPSHQVTQMGQEVILRCVPISNHLYFYWYRQILGQKVEFLVSFYNNEISEKSEIFDDQFSVERPDGSNFTLKIRSTKLEDSAMYFCASRGTLTGGDTEAFFGQGTRLTVV.

This rearrangement joins TRBV9 to TRBJ2-3, with 8 bases identical to TRBD2. Germline V gene sequence: CDR1 SGDLS, CDR2 YYNGEE. CDR3 size: 17 residues. V lost 4 bases and J lost 2; bases outside the gene matches: 12. DNA of the CDR3: TGTGCCAGCAGCCCAGTCGGGACTAGTGGGTTCACAGATACGCAGTATTTT. Translating it yields CASSPVGTSGFTDTQYF.

This clonotype was seen only a few times. V is TRBV6-5 and J is TRBJ2-6; 8 nucleotides line up with TRBD1. Trimming removed 4 bases from V and 0 bases from J; junction bases left unmatched: 5. The CDR3 length is 17 residues. Germline loops: CDR1 MNHEY, CDR2 SVGAGI. The DNA of the CDR3 is TGTGCCAGCAGTTTTGCAGGGGGCCTCTCTGGGGCCAACGTCCTGACTTTC. It codes for CASSFAGGLSGANVLTF.

Ten or more counts support this clonotype. This chain joins TRBV6-5 and TRBJ1-2; 10 nucleotides match TRBD1. V lost 2 bases and J lost 3; bases outside the gene matches: 3. The CDR3 has 15 residues. Germline CDR1 and CDR2: MNHEY and SVGAGI. The CDR3 here is CASSYGGQGDYGYTF. The CDR3 DNA is TGTGCCAGCAGTTACGGTGGACAGGGGGACTATGGCTACACCTTC.

This clonotype was found many times. The chain recombines TRBV28 with TRBJ2-3; D might be TRBD1 (6 bases). V was pared by 7 bases and J by 8 bases, with 28 bases between. The CDR3 runs 17 residues. The germline gives CDR1 MDHEN, CDR2 SYDVKM. The CDR3 region has the DNA TGTGCCAGCACCCATCGGACCCACCCAATTGCACAGGGTACGCAGTATTTT. Translating gives CASTHRTHPIAQGTQYF.

This clonotype appeared many times. The V call is TRBV10-3, the J call TRBJ1-5, with D possibly TRBD1 on 6 matching bases. Germline-derived CDR1 and CDR2 are ENHRY and SYGVKD. Trimming stripped 2 bases from V and 4 bases from J, with 9 bases between. The length of the CDR3 is 14 residues. The CDR3: CAISEMRGNQPQHF. Written as DNA, the CDR3 is TGTGCCATCAGTGAGATGAGGGGGAATCAGCCCCAGCATTTT.

This clonotype was found many times. The rearrangement links TRBV11-2 to TRBJ2-5; 9 bases are a match to TRBD1. The ends lost 4 bases at V and 0 bases at J; junction bases unmatched: 12. The CDR3 consists of 18 residues. Looked up from germline, CDR1 is SGHAT and CDR2 is FQNNGV. In DNA, the CDR3 is TGTGCCAGCAGCTACCGACCGACAGGGGGACTTAACCAAGAGACCCAGTACTTC. Its translation: CASSYRPTGGLNQETQYF.

This clonotype has a count of ten or more. The chain joins TRBV7-7 to TRBJ2-5; maybe TRBD1 (6 bases). This CDR3 has 15 amino acids. Germline V gene lookup returns CDR1 SSHAT and CDR2 FNYEAQ (reference sequence). The germline V and J ends were trimmed by 4 bases and 5 bases, with 17 bases remaining between them. The CDR3 sequence: CASSSNPTGLETQYF. For the CDR3, the DNA is TGTGCCAGCAGCTCGAACCCCACAGGGTTGGAGACCCAGTACTTC.

This clonotype occurred many times. The rearrangement links TRBV9 to TRBJ2-6, with D possibly called TRBD1 or TRBD2 (6 bases each). Germline V gene sequence: CDR1 SGDLS, CDR2 YYNGEE. The CDR3 contains 18 residues. V shed 0 bases and J shed 2 bases, with 15 bases lying between them. CDR3 loop: CASSVAFGGATGANVLTF. The CDR3 DNA is TGTGCCAGCAGCGTAGCTTTCGGGGGCGCAACTGGGGCCAACGTCCTGACTTTC.

This clonotype showed up just a few times. The chain is built from TRBV4-2 and TRBJ2-1; perhaps TRBD2 as D (6 bases). With 0 bases removed from V and 2 bases from J, the gap between germline ends came to 11 bases. The germline V gene has CDR1 LGHNA and CDR2 YNFKEQ. CDR3 size: 16 residues. CDR3 bases: TGTGCCAGCAGCCAAGATTATGGCGGGACCTACAATGAGCAGTTCTTC. Its protein product is CASSQDYGGTYNEQFF.

This clonotype has at least ten counts. V usage is TRBV4-2 and J usage is TRBJ2-3; TRBD2 is a possible D gene (6 bases). Deletions cut 0 bases from V and 4 bases from J, with 14 bases between. Germline CDR1 LGHNA, CDR2 YNFKEQ. CDR3 size: 16 residues. CDR3 amino acids: CASSQDYGTSPDTQYF. CDR3 sequence (DNA): TGTGCCAGCAGCCAAGATTATGGGACTTCACCAGATACGCAGTATTTT.

This clonotype occurred many times. This chain connects TRBV9 to TRBJ2-3; a possible D gene is TRBD1 (5 bases). Germline CDR1 reads SGDLS; CDR2 reads YYNGEE. V was trimmed by 4 bases and J by 6 bases, leaving 9 bases between them. The CDR3 is 12 amino acids. The CDR3 protein is CASSPHRDTQYF. The CDR3 DNA reads TGTGCCAGCAGCCCCCACAGGGATACGCAGTATTTT.

This clonotype has ten or more counts. The rearrangement joins TRBV7-9 to TRBJ1-5; 7 nucleotides agree with TRBD1. Germline trimming cut 5 bases from V and 3 bases from J; bases unmatched to any gene: 7. This CDR3 has 15 amino acids. Germline V gene sequence: CDR1 SEHNR, CDR2 FQNEAQ (reference sequence). The DNA of the CDR3 is TGTGCCAGCAGCGAGGCGACAGGGACCAATCAGCCCCAGCATTTT. It encodes CASSEATGTNQPQHF.

The V and J genes are TRBV7-3 and TRBJ2-4; 10 bases line up with TRBD1. The CDR3 totals 13 residues. Germline assignment: CDR1 SGHTA and CDR2 FQGTGA. V dropped 1 base and J dropped 16; count of bases not matched to a gene: 7. CDR3 sequence reads: CASSLNAGQGRYF. The CDR3 nucleotides are TGTGCCAGCAGCTTAAATGCGGGACAGGGGAGATACTTC.

The gene calls are TRBV5-1 and TRBJ2-1; TRBD2 is a possible D gene (6 bases). This CDR3 is 15 amino acids long. Germline CDR1 and CDR2: SGHRS and YFSETQ. With 0 bases removed from V and 8 bases from J, the gap between germline ends came to 15 bases. This CDR3 reads CASSLGIPSAHEQFF. The CDR3 nucleotides are TGCGCCAGCAGCTTGGGTATCCCTAGCGCCCATGAGCAGTTCTTC.

This clonotype was seen at least ten times. This chain joins TRBV30 and TRBJ2-2; D perhaps matches TRBD1 (7 bases). The CDR3 sequence is 15 residues long. Germline CDR1 and CDR2: GTSNPN and SVGIG (reference sequence). V was clipped by 2 bases and J by 2 bases, with 12 bases between them. In DNA form, the CDR3 reads TGTGCCTGGAGTCCCCAGGGGGGCAACACCGGGGAGCTGTTTTTT. It is translated as CAWSPQGGNTGELFF.

The table lists this clonotype with many counts. The rearrangement joins TRBV20-1 to TRBJ1-1; D gene uncertain. This CDR3 region has 11 residues. Per germline, CDR1 DFQATT and CDR2 SNEGSKA (reference sequence). Trimming removed 5 bases from V and 6 bases from J, with 10 bases in between. Written as DNA, the CDR3 is TGCAGTGCTGGGCCCGTCCCTGAAGCTTTCTTT. Protein: CSAGPVPEAFF.

In this sample, this clonotype turned up many times. The rearrangement links TRBV5-1 to TRBJ2-4, with 10 bases fitting TRBD2. The germline V gene has CDR1 SGHRS and CDR2 YFSETQ. The CDR3 contains 14 residues. V was pared by 4 bases and J by 5 bases, with 3 bases of the junction left unmatched. This CDR3 reads CASSRTSGENIQYF. DNA of the CDR3: TGCGCCAGCAGCAGAACTAGCGGGGAAAACATTCAGTACTTC.

The chain links TRBV2 to TRBJ1-5; no firm D call. The CDR3 is 12 amino acids. Per the germline V gene, CDR1 is SNHLY and CDR2 is FYNNEI. V lost 5 bases to trimming and J lost 2 bases, with 4 bases between them. This CDR3 reads CASSTGNQPQHF. The CDR3 nucleotides are TGTGCCAGCAGTACAGGCAATCAGCCCCAGCATTTT.

In this sample, this clonotype turned up many times. This chain links TRBV11-1 with TRBJ2-1, with D possibly being TRBD2 (5 bases). This CDR3 comprises 13 residues. Germline V lookup: CDR1 SGHAT, CDR2 FQDESV (reference sequence). V was trimmed by 2 bases and J by 12 bases, leaving 14 bases between them. DNA for the CDR3: TGTGCCAGCAGCTTAATCGAAACCCGGGGGCAGTTCTTC. Protein sequence: CASSLIETRGQFF. Full variable domain (remainder filled in from reference TRBV11-1 and TRBJ2-1): EAEVAQSPRYKITEKSQAVAFWCDPISGHATLYWYRQILGQGPELLVQFQDESVVDDSQLPKDRFSAERLKGVDSTLKIQPAELGDSAMYLCASSLIETRGQFFGPGTRLTVL.

This clonotype appeared many times. The CDR3 here is CASSQDGSGGEKLFF. CDR3 nucleotides: TGTGCCAGCAGCCAAGATGGGTCGGGGGGTGAAAAACTGTTTTTT. This rearrangement joins TRBV4-2 to TRBJ1-4; D possibly corresponds to TRBD1 (5 bases). Germline CDR1 is LGHNA and CDR2 is YNFKEQ. The CDR3 totals 15 residues. The ends were cut back, 0 bases at V and 7 bases at J, with 12 bases in the middle.

This clonotype showed up many times. The chain joins TRBV3-1 to TRBJ1-4; TRBD1 might be the D (6 bases). V lost 0 bases to trimming and J lost 7 bases, with 9 bases between them. The germline V gene encodes CDR1 LGHDT and CDR2 YNNKEL (reference sequence). The CDR3 consists of 14 residues. The CDR3 sequence is CASSQDGGGEKLFF. CDR3 coding DNA: TGTGCCAGCAGCCAAGACGGGGGCGGTGAAAAACTGTTTTTT.

In this sample, this clonotype turned up a few times. This chain links TRBV27 with TRBJ2-1; 7 bases are shared with TRBD1. After removal of 3 bases from V and 8 bases from J, the junction contained 10 bases not matched to a gene. The CDR3 extends over 15 amino acids. Germline loops: CDR1 MNHEY, CDR2 SMNVEV (reference sequence). The CDR3 bases are TGTGCCAGCAGTTTCCCCGGGACAGTTCCCGATGAGCAGTTCTTC. Protein product: CASSFPGTVPDEQFF.